This section outlines one T cell receptor (beta chain) sequence together with its context. No antigen is known for it. Qualities for individual bases were not recorded, and no much larger clone is one base off. This sample was included in a study of beta chain features in type 1 diabetes (dated 2018 in TCRdb). In terms of the full investigation: Patients and healthy donors did not differ in mean age, gender distribution, total cell number or subset yield. A total of roughly 100 million sorted cells were examined across all samples, and the number of cells per subset was strongly correlated with RNA yield. In the study, TCRB repertoires of sorted circulating CD4+ T cell subsets from recently diagnosed type 1 diabetes patients were compared with those of matched healthy donors. Whereas all 30 or so donors provided naive and central memory subsets, regulatory and stem cell-like memory subsets were isolated from just 8 patients and roughly eight healthy donors.

The High Capacity cDNA Reverse Transcription Kit was used to reverse transcribe all of the isolated RNA, meaning that expressed TCRB transcripts were what got sequenced. Naive, central memory and regulatory T cell samples underwent deep immunoSEQ sequencing, averaging about 3.3 million total reads per sample. After sorted cells were lysed in RLT buffer, RNA was extracted with DNase-treated RNeasy Micro or Mini kits, with the choice depending on cell number. To prevent cross-contamination, each cell subset was processed individually, whereas patient and healthy donor samples were processed jointly. The immunoSEQ multiplex PCR was used to amplify TCRB sequences from cDNA, generating 87-bp fragments that spanned the CDR3 region. Sequencing of the amplicons was performed on the Illumina HiSeq platform. In the paper's pipeline: PCR bias was corrected computationally using synthetic template baselines, and reads within Hamming distance 2 were collapsed, with unmergeable singletons discarded. By aligning reads against IMGT, V, D and J genes, CDR3 length, and insertions or deletions at six rearrangement sites were assigned. Within each subset, clonotype counts were normalized to sorted cell number, and only after that were true diversity and Gini coefficients computed with the tcR R package. The overlap coefficient, calculated on TCRB nucleotide sequences, was used to measure repertoire sharing. This immuneACCESS table, as held by TCRdb, lists in-frame sequences with V and J called but not all clones. Of the missing ones, under half trace to an unresolved V gene in checked studies; the others have no known cause. The V and J calls and clone size are taken from that table; D and trimming were inferred from the DNA. The sample includes around 150,000 clones, with 9% observed a single time. Clones ranked in the top ten supply 0.7% of the sample.

Each donor gave one peripheral blood draw, approximately 120 mL on average, collected into heparinised tubes. Naive, central memory, regulatory and stem cell-like memory CD4+ T cells were sorted on a BD FACSAria II using a panel including CD45RO, CCR7, CD25, CD127, CD95 and CD27. All sorted populations exceeded 98% purity. PBMCs were separated immediately by Lymphoprep density gradient centrifugation and were stained directly, without being cultured. So that batch effects would be minimized, each experiment stained and sorted samples in pairs, pairing one healthy donor with one patient. Overall study outcomes, separate from this receptor: The naive, central memory and regulatory TCRB repertoires appeared to resemble one another more closely among patients than among healthy donors. Shorter templates might have been favored by PCR, but patient and control samples were amplified and corrected together, so both groups would have been affected equally by any skew. Because the HLA sub-analyses included only small numbers of individuals, any influence of HLA type on TCRB rearrangement was left unresolved. In all four CD4+ subsets, TCRB CDR3 length was moderately but significantly shorter in type 1 diabetes patients. Because cDNA was sequenced instead of genomic DNA, highly expressing activated cells could be over-represented, though the groups showed no difference in activation or CD3 levels. At VDJ recombination sites, type 1 diabetes patients had fewer insertions and more deleted nucleotides, which implies abnormalities in thymic rearrangement.

The germline V gene (reference sequence) supplies CDR1 SEHNR and CDR2 FQNEAQ. V is clipped by 2 bases and J by 4 bases, and the sequence between their germline boundaries is 15 bases long. Including cysteine and phenylalanine, the CDR3 has 16 amino acids. CDR3 DNA only is kept here, 48 bases in frame from base 1. The sequenced material came from central memory CD4+ T cells from blood. This sequence was found in a woman aged 30 to 39 with type 1 diabetes. Recombination linked TRBV7-9 to TRBJ2-1; TRBD2 is a possible D gene, resting on 5 matching bases. Read as DNA, the sequence is TGTGCCAGCAGCTTAAGCCTCAGCGGTCAATACAATGAGCAGTTCTTC. Translated, this is CASSLSLSGQYNEQFF.